The 27 T cell receptor beta chains below all came from one sample that was sequenced in a study of breast tumors, draining lymph nodes, adjacent tissues. TCRdb re-analysed the multiplex PCR reads in MiXCR, keeping a single row per CDR3 protein. The top ten hold about 13% of the sample, which has 20,000 to 30,000 distinct CDR3 sequences, less than 25% seen once. Sequencing was carried out using breast tumor tissue. The receptors come from a female donor with breast cancer. Some clones in this sample may be carry-over from other donors' samples.

This clonotype has a handful of counts. The chain joins TRBV28 to TRBJ1-2; TRBD1 might be the D (6 bases). The CDR3 length is 13 residues. Per the germline V gene, CDR1 is MDHEN and CDR2 is SYDVKM. Trimming left V 6 bases short and J 5 bases short, with 13 bases between. In DNA form, the CDR3 reads TGTGCCAGCAGCCAGGACAGCCAGTATGGCTACACCTTC. This sequence encodes CASSQDSQYGYTF.

This clonotype showed up many times. The V gene is TRBV20-1, the J gene TRBJ1-6, with 9 nucleotides matching TRBD1. Germline V gene sequence: CDR1 DFQATT, CDR2 SNEGSKA (reference sequence). J gave up 8 bases and V 0 bases, and 8 bases lay outside the gene matches. CDR3 size: 16 residues. The CDR3 bases are TGCAGTGCTAGAGATGGGGGACAGGGTAACCATTCACCCCTCCACTTT. It codes for CSARDGGQGNHSPLHF.

For this clonotype: Being one base from a much bigger clone, this may be a read error. The genes are TRBV14 and TRBJ2-7; possible D gene TRBD2, 5 bases. Germline values: CDR1 SGHDN, CDR2 FVKESK. This CDR3 contains 16 residues. With 4 bases removed from V and 1 base from J, the gap between germline ends came to 17 bases. As DNA, the CDR3 is TGTGCCAGCAGCCCCGATGGGTGGGGAGCATCCTACGAGCAGTACTTC. This gives the protein CASSPDGWGASYEQYF. Filled out from reference TRBV14 and TRBJ2-7, the complete variable domain reads EAGVTQFPSHSVIEKGQTVTLRCDPISGHDNLYWYRRVMGKEIKFLLHFVKESKQDESGMPNNRFLAERTGGTYSTLKVQPAELEDSGVYFCASSPDGWGASYEQYFGPGTRLTVT.

Turning to this clonotype: Given a much more abundant clone one base away, this may be a read error. V is TRBV19 and J is TRBJ2-2, with D unclear. CDR3 size: 13 residues. Germline-derived CDR1 and CDR2 are LNHDA and SQIVND (reference sequence). CDR3 residues: CAITKPNTRELFF. The DNA of the CDR3 is TGTGCCATAACAAAGCCAAACACCAGGGAGCTGTTTTTT.

In its sample, this clonotype was seen many times. V gene TRBV7-3 combines with J gene TRBJ1-5; 7 bases fit TRBD1. This CDR3 has 18 amino acids. The V segment lost 5 bases and the J segment 5 bases; nucleotides outside the gene matches: 18. CDR1 SGHTA and CDR2 FQGTGA come from the germline V gene. The CDR3, as DNA: TGTGCCAGCAGCCCATTTCTCCTTGGGGCAGGGGGATATCAGCCCCAGCATTTT. Its translation is CASSPFLLGAGGYQPQHF. Complete variable domain (other parts from reference TRBV7-3 and TRBJ1-5): GAGVSQTPSNKVTEKGKYVELRCDPISGHTALYWYRQSLGQGPEFLIYFQGTGAADDSGLPNDRFFAVRPEGSVSTLKIQRTERGDSAVYLCASSPFLLGAGGYQPQHFGDGTRLSIL.

By sample fraction, this clonotype is medium-sized (0.01 to 0.1%). The J gene is TRBJ2-3, the V gene TRBV12-3 or TRBV12-4, with a tentative D call TRBD2 (5 bases). V dropped 6 bases and J dropped 1 base, with 17 bases sitting between them. The CDR3 length is 16 residues. The CDR3 DNA reads as TGTGCCAGCAGCCCTTCCCTAGCTATACGCACAGATACGCAGTATTTT. Protein sequence: CASSPSLAIRTDTQYF.

At least ten counts were recorded for this clonotype. The chain employs TRBV11-2 and TRBJ1-5; no definite D call. This CDR3 region has 13 residues. Trimming cost V 5 bases and J 7 bases, with 12 bases left between them. CDR1 and CDR2 from the germline V gene are SGHAT and FQNNGV. The CDR3 region is CASSPTTGQPQHF. In nucleotides, the CDR3 is TGTGCCAGCAGCCCGACGACCGGGCAGCCCCAGCATTTT.

This clonotype was seen repeatedly, ten times or more. The rearrangement joins TRBV15 to TRBJ2-1; TRBD2 aligns across 9 bases. The trim removed 7 bases at V and 2 bases at J, leaving 12 bases unmatched. The CDR3 runs 17 residues. Germline values: CDR1 LNHNV, CDR2 YYDKDF (reference sequence). The CDR3 DNA is TGTGCCACCAATGGACTAGCGATGGGAGGGGCCTACAATGAGCAGTTCTTC. Its protein product is CATNGLAMGGAYNEQFF.

This clonotype counts as medium-sized. The chain couples TRBV20-1 to TRBJ1-3; D not resolved. The CDR3 spans 14 residues. V dropped 2 bases and J dropped 0 bases, with 8 bases sitting between them. The germline V gene encodes CDR1 DFQATT and CDR2 SNEGSKA (reference sequence). CDR3 in DNA: TGCAGTGCTAGACAATCCGCCTCTGGAAACACCATATATTTT. Protein: CSARQSASGNTIYF.

Many counts were recorded for this clonotype. This chain links TRBV6-6 with TRBJ2-6, with D tentatively TRBD1 (6 bases). The V end was cut by 6 bases, the J end by 1 base, with 13 bases between. Germline CDR1 and CDR2: MNHNY and SVGAGI (reference sequence). The CDR3 contains 16 residues. For the CDR3, the DNA is TGTGCCAGCAGCCTGCAGGGGTTTTCTGGGGCCAACGTCCTGACTTTC. Translated: CASSLQGFSGANVLTF.

This clonotype was seen at least ten times. V gene TRBV6-2 or TRBV6-3 combines with J gene TRBJ2-7, with D possibly being TRBD1 (5 bases). The germline V and J ends were trimmed by 5 bases and 2 bases, with 10 bases remaining between them. This CDR3 region has 13 residues. Germline loops: CDR1 MNHEY, CDR2 SVGEGT. CDR3 loop: CASSLDIAYEQYF. In DNA form, the CDR3 reads TGTGCCAGCAGTCTGGACATTGCCTACGAGCAGTACTTC.

This clonotype has a count of ten or more. The J gene is TRBJ2-5, the V gene TRBV20-1; D not certain. Germline assignment: CDR1 DFQATT and CDR2 SNEGSKA (reference sequence). The V and J ends lost 0 bases and 4 bases respectively, with 15 bases between them. The CDR3 extends over 15 amino acids. The CDR3 DNA follows: TGCAGTGCTAGAGAGTTAGGAGCCATCAGAGAGACCCAGTACTTC. Residues: CSARELGAIRETQYF.

This clonotype was seen repeatedly, ten times or more. The V call is TRBV7-9, the J call TRBJ1-4; D is unclear. Trimming shortened V by 5 bases and J by 7 bases, and 2 bases separated the two germline ends. CDR3 length equals 10 residues. Germline V lookup: CDR1 SEHNR, CDR2 FQNEAQ (reference sequence). The CDR3 nucleotides read TGTGCCAGCAGCGGTGAAAAACTGTTTTTT. Translation: CASSGEKLFF.

Many counts were recorded for this clonotype. V usage is TRBV3-1 and J usage is TRBJ2-3; 7 nucleotides align to TRBD1. Germline trimming cut 6 bases from V and 6 bases from J; bases unmatched to any gene: 6. CDR3 size: 13 residues. The germline V gene encodes CDR1 LGHDT and CDR2 YNNKEL (reference sequence). The CDR3 region has the DNA TGTGCCAGCAGTCGGACAGGTCCCGATACGCAGTATTTT. Translating gives CASSRTGPDTQYF.

This clonotype was counted many times. V is TRBV11-1 and J is TRBJ2-1; a possible D gene is TRBD1 (6 bases). The germline CDR1 and CDR2 sequences are SGHAT and FQDESV (reference sequence). This CDR3 has 13 residues. The ends were cut back, 0 bases at V and 10 bases at J, with 10 bases in the middle. This CDR3 reads CASSLAQGYEQFF. The CDR3 nucleotides read TGTGCCAGCAGCTTAGCCCAGGGGTACGAGCAGTTCTTC.

This clonotype was found many times. This chain connects TRBV11-2 to TRBJ1-2, with 8 bases fitting TRBD1. This CDR3 contains 15 residues. The germline V gene has CDR1 SGHAT and CDR2 FQNNGV. Germline trimming cut 0 bases from V and 6 bases from J; bases unmatched to any gene: 6. The DNA of the CDR3 is TGTGCCAGCAGCTTAGATCAGACAGGGGTCCATGGCTACACCTTC. Translated, it gives CASSLDQTGVHGYTF.

With regard to this clonotype: Compared with germline, one end of the junction differs, possibly owing to a read error. The chain joins TRBV15 to TRBJ2-7; D is undetermined. This CDR3 has 12 amino acids. Germline assignment: CDR1 LNHNV and CDR2 YYDKDF (reference sequence). CDR3 protein: CATSRDRGSLDF. The CDR3 bases are TGTGCCACCAGCAGAGATCGTGGTAGCTTGGACTTC. The whole variable domain, remainder taken from reference TRBV15 and TRBJ2-7, is DAMVIQNPRYQVTQFGKPVTLSCSQTLNHNVMYWYQQKSSQAPKLLFHYYDKDFNNEADTPDNFQSRRPNTSFCFLDIRSPGLGDTAMYLCATSRDRGSLDFGPGTRLTVT.

This clonotype was recorded many times. This sequence joins TRBV4-1 and TRBJ2-5; D is possibly TRBD2 (6 bases). V was cut by 0 bases and J by 8 bases, with 13 bases left in between. The CDR3 spans 14 residues. CDR1 and CDR2 (germline): MGHRA, YSYEKL. CDR3 in amino acids: CASSQDGSRTTQYF. The CDR3 DNA reads TGCGCCAGCAGCCAAGACGGGAGTAGGACCACCCAGTACTTC.

The sample holds many counts of this clonotype. The V gene is TRBV28, the J gene TRBJ1-5; D possibly corresponds to TRBD1 (5 bases). Germline V lookup: CDR1 MDHEN, CDR2 SYDVKM. The CDR3 length is 13 residues. The ends were cut back, 7 bases at V and 12 bases at J, with 19 bases in the middle. DNA for the CDR3: TGTGCCAGCATTGGGGACCTCTCTTTACTCCAGCATTTT. Protein sequence: CASIGDLSLLQHF.

This CDR3 is CASSSAYEAFF. The CDR3 nucleotides read TGTGCCAGCAGCTCGGCCTATGAAGCTTTCTTT. The chain links TRBV7-9 to TRBJ1-1, with D unclear. There are 11 residues in the CDR3. Between the trimmed V and J ends, which lost 4 bases and 7 bases, there was a span of 7 bases. Germline CDR1 is SEHNR and CDR2 is FQNEAQ (reference sequence).

This rearrangement joins TRBV24-1 to TRBJ1-2; 7 positions match TRBD1. CDR1 and CDR2 from the germline V gene are KGHDR and SFDVKD. V gave up 6 bases and J gave up 8 bases; unmatched junction bases: 8. The CDR3 is 13 amino acids. CDR3 amino acids: CATSTGTAEGYTF. CDR3 bases: TGTGCCACCAGTACCGGGACAGCTGAGGGCTACACCTTC.

Ten or more counts support this clonotype. The chain uses TRBV6-2 or TRBV6-3 and TRBJ2-1; 12 nucleotides agree with TRBD2. Unmatched junction bases numbered 6, after V lost 6 bases and J lost 9 bases. This CDR3 spans 14 amino acids. Germline values: CDR1 MNHEY, CDR2 SVGEGT. The CDR3 bases are TGTGCCAGCAGGGACTCTAGCGGGAGGGGTGAGCAGTTCTTC. Translation gives CASRDSSGRGEQFF.

About this clonotype itself: A much more abundant neighbour one base away suggests this may be a read error. This chain uses TRBV19 with TRBJ2-5; D remains unclear. Looked up from germline, CDR1 is LNHDA and CDR2 is SQIVND (reference sequence). The CDR3 extends over 11 amino acids. CDR3 sequence reads: CASSIQEAQYF. In DNA form, the CDR3 reads TGTGCCAGTAGTATCCAAGAGGCCCAGTACTTC.

The table lists this clonotype with many counts. The chain joins TRBV20-1 to TRBJ2-2; TRBD2 agrees at 10 bases. CDR1 is DFQATT, CDR2 SNEGSKA, per germline (reference sequence). This CDR3 region has 19 residues. The J segment lost 7 bases and the V segment lost 6 bases, leaving 23 bases of the junction unmatched. CDR3 in DNA: TGCAGTGCCCCAAGGGGGCTAGCGGGAGCCGGTAGCGGGGTCGGGGAGCTGTTTTTT. This encodes CSAPRGLAGAGSGVGELFF.

This clonotype appeared many times. J is TRBJ2-7 and V is TRBV10-3; D unclear. This CDR3 contains 12 residues. V was pared by 4 bases and J by 4 bases, with 8 bases between. Germline-derived CDR1 and CDR2 are ENHRY and SYGVKD. The CDR3, as DNA: TGTGCCATCAGTGGCCATGGTTACGAGCAGTACTTC. This translates into CAISGHGYEQYF.

A word on this clonotype: A much larger clone differs by one base, so this may be a read error. This rearrangement joins TRBV3-1 to TRBJ2-1; 14 bases match TRBD2. CDR1 is LGHDT, CDR2 YNNKEL, per germline (reference sequence). The V segment lost 5 bases and the J segment 8 bases; nucleotides outside the gene matches: 5. This CDR3 contains 15 residues. In DNA, the CDR3 is TGTGCCAGCAGCTTCGGACTAGCGGGAGGCGATGAGCAGTTCTTC. As protein: CASSFGLAGGDEQFF.

Ten or more counts support this clonotype. The chain carries TRBV24-1 and TRBJ2-1; D gene uncertain. Germline V gene data show CDR1 as KGHDR and CDR2 as SFDVKD. Between the trimmed V and J ends, which lost 6 bases and 0 bases, there was a span of 8 bases. CDR3 length: 14 amino acids. Here the CDR3 reads CATSRRSSYNEQFF. CDR3 DNA: TGTGCCACCAGTCGAAGGAGCTCCTACAATGAGCAGTTCTTC.